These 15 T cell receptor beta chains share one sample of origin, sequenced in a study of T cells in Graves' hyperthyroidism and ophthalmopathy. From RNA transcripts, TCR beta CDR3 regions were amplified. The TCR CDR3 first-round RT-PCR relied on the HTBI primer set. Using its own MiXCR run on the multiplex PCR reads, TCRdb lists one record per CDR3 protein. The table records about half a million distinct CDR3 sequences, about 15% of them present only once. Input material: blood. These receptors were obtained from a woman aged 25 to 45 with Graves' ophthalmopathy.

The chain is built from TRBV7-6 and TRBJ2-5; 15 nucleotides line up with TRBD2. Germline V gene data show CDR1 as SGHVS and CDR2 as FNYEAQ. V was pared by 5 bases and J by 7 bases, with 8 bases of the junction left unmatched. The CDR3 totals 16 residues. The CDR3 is CASSGLAGGPVGTQYF. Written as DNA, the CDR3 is TGTGCCAGCAGCGGACTAGCGGGAGGGCCGGTGGGGACCCAGTACTTC. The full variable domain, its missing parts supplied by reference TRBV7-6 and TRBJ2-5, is GAGVSQSPRYKVTKRGQDVALRCDPISGHVSLYWYRQALGQGPEFLTYFNYEAQQDKSGLPNDRFSAERPEGSISTLTIQRTEQRDSAMYRCASSGLAGGPVGTQYFGPGTRLLVL.

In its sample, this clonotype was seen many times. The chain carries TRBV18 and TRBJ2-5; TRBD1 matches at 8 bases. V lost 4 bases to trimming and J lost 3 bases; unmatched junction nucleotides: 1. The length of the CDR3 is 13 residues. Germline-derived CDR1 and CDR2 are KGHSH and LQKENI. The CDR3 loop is CASSRGQEETQYF. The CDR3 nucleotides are TGTGCCAGCTCACGGGGACAGGAAGAGACCCAGTACTTC.

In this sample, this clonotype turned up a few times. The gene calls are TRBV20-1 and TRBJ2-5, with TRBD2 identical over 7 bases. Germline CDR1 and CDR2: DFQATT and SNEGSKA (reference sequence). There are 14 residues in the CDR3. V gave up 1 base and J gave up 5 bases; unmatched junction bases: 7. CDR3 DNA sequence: TGCAGTGCTAGAGTGGGGGGGTGGTTGGAGACCCAGTACTTC. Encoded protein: CSARVGGWLETQYF.

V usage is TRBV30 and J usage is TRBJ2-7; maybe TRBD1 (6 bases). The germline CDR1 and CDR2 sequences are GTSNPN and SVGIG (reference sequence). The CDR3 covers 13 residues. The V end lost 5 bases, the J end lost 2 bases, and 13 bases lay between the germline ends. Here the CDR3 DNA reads TGTGCCTGGGGTCGGGACACTACCTACGAGCAGTACTTC. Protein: CAWGRDTTYEQYF. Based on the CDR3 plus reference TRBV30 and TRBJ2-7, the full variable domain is SQTIHQWPATLVQPVGSPLSLECTVEGTSNPNLYWYRQAAGRGLQLLFYSVGIGQISSEVPQNLSASRPQDRQFILSSKKLLLSDSGFYLCAWGRDTTYEQYFGPGTRLTVT.

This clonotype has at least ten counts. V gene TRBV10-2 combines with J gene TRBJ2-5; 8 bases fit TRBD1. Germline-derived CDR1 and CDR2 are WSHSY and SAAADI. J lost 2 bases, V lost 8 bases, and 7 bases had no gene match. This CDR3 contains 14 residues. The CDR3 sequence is CASWTRQGQETQYF. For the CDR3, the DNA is TGCGCCAGCTGGACCAGACAGGGGCAAGAGACCCAGTACTTC.

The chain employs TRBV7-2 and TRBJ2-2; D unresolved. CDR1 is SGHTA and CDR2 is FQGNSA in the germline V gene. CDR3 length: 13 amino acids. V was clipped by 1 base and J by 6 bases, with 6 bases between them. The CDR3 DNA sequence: TGTGCCAGCAGCTTAGTTCCCCCCGGGGAGCTGTTTTTT. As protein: CASSLVPPGELFF.

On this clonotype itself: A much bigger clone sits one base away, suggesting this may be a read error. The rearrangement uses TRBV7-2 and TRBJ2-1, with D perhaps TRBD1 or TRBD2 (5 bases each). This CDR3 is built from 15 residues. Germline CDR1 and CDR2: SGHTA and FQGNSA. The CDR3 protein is CASSLGTVYSHEQFF. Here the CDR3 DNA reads TGTGCCAGCAGTTTAGGGACCGTATACAGCCACGAGCAGTTCTTC.

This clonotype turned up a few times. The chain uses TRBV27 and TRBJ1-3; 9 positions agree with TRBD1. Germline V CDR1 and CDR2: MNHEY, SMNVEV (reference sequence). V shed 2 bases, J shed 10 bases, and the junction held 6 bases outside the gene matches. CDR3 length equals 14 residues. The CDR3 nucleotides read TGTGCCAGCAGTTTAGCCGGGACAGGGAGGACCATATATTTT. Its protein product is CASSLAGTGRTIYF.

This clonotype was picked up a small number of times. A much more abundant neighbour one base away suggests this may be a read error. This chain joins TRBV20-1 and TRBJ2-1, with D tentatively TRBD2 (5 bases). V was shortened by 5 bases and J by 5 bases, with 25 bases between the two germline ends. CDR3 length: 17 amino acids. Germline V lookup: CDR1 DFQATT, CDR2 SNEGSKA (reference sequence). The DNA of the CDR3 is TGCAGTGCTGGAGCTCCTAAGCGGAAACAAGGAAACAATGAGCAGTTCTTC. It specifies CSAGAPKRKQGNNEQFF.

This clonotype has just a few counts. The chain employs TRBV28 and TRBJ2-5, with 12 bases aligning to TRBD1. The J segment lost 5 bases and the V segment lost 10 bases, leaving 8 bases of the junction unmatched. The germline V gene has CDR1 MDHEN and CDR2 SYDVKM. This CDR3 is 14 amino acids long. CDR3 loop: CATGQGANLETQYF. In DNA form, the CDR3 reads TGTGCCACGGGACAGGGGGCCAATCTCGAGACCCAGTACTTC.

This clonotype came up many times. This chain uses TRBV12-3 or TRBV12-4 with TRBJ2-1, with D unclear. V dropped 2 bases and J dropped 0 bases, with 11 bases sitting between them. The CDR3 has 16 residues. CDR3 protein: CASSLRPPPSYNEQFF. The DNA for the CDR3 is TGTGCCAGCAGTTTAAGGCCGCCGCCCTCCTACAATGAGCAGTTCTTC.

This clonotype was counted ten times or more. CDR3 region: CASRVGGSTDTQYF. CDR3 nucleotide sequence: TGTGCCAGCAGGGTGGGAGGGTCCACAGATACGCAGTATTTT. The chain links TRBV7-9 to TRBJ2-3; 7 bases align to TRBD2. CDR1 is SEHNR and CDR2 is FQNEAQ in the germline V gene (reference sequence). After removal of 6 bases from V and 2 bases from J, the junction contained 5 bases not matched to a gene. CDR3 length: 14 amino acids.

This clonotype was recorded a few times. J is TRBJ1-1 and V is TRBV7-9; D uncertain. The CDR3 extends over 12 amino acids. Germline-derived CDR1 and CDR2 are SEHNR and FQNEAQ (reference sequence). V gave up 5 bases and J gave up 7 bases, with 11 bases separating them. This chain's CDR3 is CASSNGRDEAFF. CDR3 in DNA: TGTGCCAGCAGCAACGGACGGGATGAAGCTTTCTTT.

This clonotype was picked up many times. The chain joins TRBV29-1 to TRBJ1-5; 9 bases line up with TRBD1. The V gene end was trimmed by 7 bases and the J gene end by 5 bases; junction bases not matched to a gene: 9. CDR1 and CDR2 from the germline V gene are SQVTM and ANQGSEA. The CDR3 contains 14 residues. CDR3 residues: CSAAEGQGYQPQHF. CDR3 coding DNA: TGCAGCGCAGCAGAGGGACAGGGCTATCAGCCCCAGCATTTT.

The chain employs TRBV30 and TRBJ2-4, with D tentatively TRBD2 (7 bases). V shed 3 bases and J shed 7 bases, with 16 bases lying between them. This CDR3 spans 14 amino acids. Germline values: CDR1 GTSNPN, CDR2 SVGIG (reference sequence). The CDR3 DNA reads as TGTGCCTGGAGCGACCTAGGGGGGGGCAACATTCAGTACTTC. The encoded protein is CAWSDLGGGNIQYF.